This T cell receptor (beta chain) was documented in a study of T cells in Graves' hyperthyroidism and ophthalmopathy. Study-level findings and limits: Ophthalmopathy was told apart from stable hyperthyroidism by a 13 V-J model.

The study enrolled patients aged 18 to 65 with newly diagnosed hyperthyroidism of under 2 months' duration. RNA transcripts were the template for amplifying TCR beta CDR3 regions. When the TCR CDR3 underwent first-round RT-PCR, the HTBI primer set was used. TCRdb analysed the multiplex PCR reads with MiXCR anew, one entry per CDR3 protein. This sample carries about 500,000 distinct CDR3 sequences, roughly a sixth of them seen once, and the ten largest clones take 15% to 20%. Comment on this clonotype: What it binds is unknown.

The receptor was isolated from a woman aged 18-35 years with Graves' hyperthyroidism. Sequencing was done on a sample of blood.

Here the CDR3 reads CASSPWDRGRVNEQFF. The DNA of the CDR3 is TGCGCCAGCAGCCCATGGGACAGGGGGCGCGTCAATGAGCAGTTCTTC. The chain employs TRBV5-1 and TRBJ2-1, with TRBD1 identical over 12 bases. Trimming at V came to 4 bases and at J to 6 bases, leaving 8 bases not matched to a gene. The germline gives CDR1 SGHRS, CDR2 YFSETQ. The CDR3 covers 16 residues.